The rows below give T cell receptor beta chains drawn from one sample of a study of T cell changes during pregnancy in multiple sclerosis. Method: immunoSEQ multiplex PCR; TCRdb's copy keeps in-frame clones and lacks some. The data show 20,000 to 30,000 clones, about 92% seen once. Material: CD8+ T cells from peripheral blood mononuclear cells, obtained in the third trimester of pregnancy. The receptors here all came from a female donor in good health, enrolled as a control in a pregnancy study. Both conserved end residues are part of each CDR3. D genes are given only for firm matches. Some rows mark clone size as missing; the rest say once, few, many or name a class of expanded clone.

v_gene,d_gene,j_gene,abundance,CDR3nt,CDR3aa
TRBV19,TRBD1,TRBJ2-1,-,TGTGCCAGTAGTAGGACAGGGGGAAACTCCTACAATGAGCAGTTCTTC,CASSRTGGNSYNEQFF
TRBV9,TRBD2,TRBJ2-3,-,TGTGCCAGCAGCCCGAGCGGGGGCAGCATCAGCACAGATACGCAGTATTTT,CASSPSGGSISTDTQYF
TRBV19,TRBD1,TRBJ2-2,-,TGTGCCAGTATCCTCTCTTGGGACAGGGAGGACGGGGAGCTGTTTTTT,CASILSWDREDGELFF
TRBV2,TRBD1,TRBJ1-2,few,TGTGCCAGCAGTTTTACGAGACAGGGCTATGGCTACACCTTC,CASSFTRQGYGYTF
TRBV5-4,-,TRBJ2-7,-,TGTGCCAGCAGCTATGGACAGTACGAGCAGTACTTC,CASSYGQYEQYF
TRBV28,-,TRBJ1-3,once,TGTGCCAGCAGCCGGGGGTCTGGAAACACCATATATTTT,CASSRGSGNTIYF
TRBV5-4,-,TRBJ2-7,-,TGTGCCAGCGGTCAGAGGGGACTCTCCTACGAGCAGTACTTC,CASGQRGLSYEQYF
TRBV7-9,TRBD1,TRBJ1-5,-,TGTGCCAGCAGCCGGGGCGGGACAGGGCTTGGTCAGCCCCAGCATTTT,CASSRGGTGLGQPQHF
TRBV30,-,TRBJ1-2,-,TGTGCCTGGAGTAACAGGGAGTTCTATGGCTACACCTTC,CAWSNREFYGYTF
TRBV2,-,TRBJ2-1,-,TGTGCCAGCAGTGAAGGAAAGGGGAGGAATGAGCAGTTCTTC,CASSEGKGRNEQFF
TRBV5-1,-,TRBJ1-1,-,TGCGCCAGCCAGCGGGACCCCCCGTACGCTGAAGCTTTCTTT,CASQRDPPYAEAFF
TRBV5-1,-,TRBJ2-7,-,TGCGCCAGCAGCTTGGACGGGTCGGTTTTCTCCTACGAGCAGTACTTC,CASSLDGSVFSYEQYF
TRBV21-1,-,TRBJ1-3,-,TGTGCCAGCAGCAAAGACGCGCCAGGGTCTCGAAACACCATATATTTT,CASSKDAPGSRNTIYF
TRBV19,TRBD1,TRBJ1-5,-,TGTGCCAGTACCGCGGGACAGCTTAGCAATCAGCCCCAGCATTTT,CASTAGQLSNQPQHF
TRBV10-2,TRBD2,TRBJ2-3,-,TGCGCCAGCAGTGATAGAAAGCGGGGCAGCACAGATACGCAGTATTTT,CASSDRKRGSTDTQYF
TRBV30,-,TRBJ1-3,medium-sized,TGTGCCTGGAGTGTCGACATAAGCTCTGGAAACACCATATATTTT,CAWSVDISSGNTIYF
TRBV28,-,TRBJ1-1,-,TGTGCCAGCAGTTTGTCGTTTGGGGGAGGGGGCACTGAAGCTTTCTTT,CASSLSFGGGGTEAFF
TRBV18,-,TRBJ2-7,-,TGTGCCAGCTCTCACCGGGACAACTACGAGCAGTACTTC,CASSHRDNYEQYF
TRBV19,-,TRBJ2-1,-,TGTGCCAGTAGTTTCGACATCTACAATGAGCAGTTCTTC,CASSFDIYNEQFF
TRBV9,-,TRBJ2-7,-,TGTGCCAGCAGCGTAGACGTGGGAGCGTCCTACGAGCAGTACTTC,CASSVDVGASYEQYF
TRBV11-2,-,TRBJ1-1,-,TGTGCCAGCAGCCCAGAGGGAGGGCTGTTGGCTTTCTTT,CASSPEGGLLAFF
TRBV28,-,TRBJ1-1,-,TGTGCCAGCAGTATTACATCTGGCGGCTCTGAAGCTTTCTTT,CASSITSGGSEAFF
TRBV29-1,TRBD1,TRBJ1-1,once,TGCAGCGTTGGACAGGGGGAACGGGGCACTGAAGCTTTCTTT,CSVGQGERGTEAFF
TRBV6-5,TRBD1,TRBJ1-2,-,TGTGCCAGCAGTCCAGGGGGTCCCGGCCATGGCTACACCTTC,CASSPGGPGHGYTF
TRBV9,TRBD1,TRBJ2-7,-,TGTGCCAGCAGCGTATCGGGACAGGGATTCTCCTACGAGCAGTACTTC,CASSVSGQGFSYEQYF
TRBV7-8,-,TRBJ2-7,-,TGTGCCAGCAGCTTATCCGGGAGTCGACCCTACGAGCAGTACTTC,CASSLSGSRPYEQYF
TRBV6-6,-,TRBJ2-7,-,TGTGCCAGCAGTTACTCGGCGGGTTTTTACGAGCAGTACTTC,CASSYSAGFYEQYF
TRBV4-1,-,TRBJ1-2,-,TGCGCCAGCAGCCAAGATCTGTTACAGGACCGCTACACCTTC,CASSQDLLQDRYTF
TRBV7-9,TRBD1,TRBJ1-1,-,TGTGCCAGCAGCTCGACAGGGCCCCGAATGAACACTGAAGCTTTCTTT,CASSSTGPRMNTEAFF
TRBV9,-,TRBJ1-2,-,TGTGCCAGCAGCCTCGGGGGGGTAGGTCGTGGCTACACCTTC,CASSLGGVGRGYTF
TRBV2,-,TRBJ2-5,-,TGTGCCAGCAGTGAATCCGGATCGAGACGGGGCCAGTACTTC,CASSESGSRRGQYF
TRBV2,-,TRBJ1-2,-,TGTGCCAGCGTCGGGAAGTTTACGGGCGGGGCTGTGGACTATGGCTACACCTTC,CASVGKFTGGAVDYGYTF
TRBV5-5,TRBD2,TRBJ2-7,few,TGTGCCAGCAGCTCCCGGCCCAGCGGGAGGGAGTACTTC,CASSSRPSGREYF
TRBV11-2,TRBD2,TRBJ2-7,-,TGTGCCAGCAGCTACAGGGGGGCGGGACTAGCGTTAGGCGAGCAGTACTTC,CASSYRGAGLALGEQYF
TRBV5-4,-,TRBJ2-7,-,TGTGCCAGCAGCTCCGACAGGTCCTACGAGCAGTACTTC,CASSSDRSYEQYF
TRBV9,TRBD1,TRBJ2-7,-,TGTGCCAGCAGCCCTACAGGGGCCTACGAGCAGTACTTC,CASSPTGAYEQYF
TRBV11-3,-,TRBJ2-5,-,TGTGCCAGCAGCTTAGTGGGGGGAGAGGAGGAGACCCAGTACTTC,CASSLVGGEEETQYF
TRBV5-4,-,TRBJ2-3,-,TGTGCCAGCAGCTTTACAGGGCTCGGGACAGATACGCAGTATTTT,CASSFTGLGTDTQYF
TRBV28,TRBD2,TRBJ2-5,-,TGTGCCAGCAGGCCCTGGGGGTTAGCGGGAGGGGATTACCAAGAGACCCAGTACTTC,CASRPWGLAGGDYQETQYF
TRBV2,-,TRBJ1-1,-,TGTGCCAGCAGTGGCTGGGGAGCGCCTTTCTTT,CASSGWGAPFF